The clone carrying this T cell receptor (beta chain) has just one count. Time point indicated: peripheral blood 6 weeks after treatment start. Each individual provided 1 to 8 samples (taken pretreatment and on-treatment). Germline V gene sequence: CDR1 MDHEN, CDR2 SYDVKM. V shed 5 bases and J 1 base; nucleotides not matched to a gene: 9. The CDR3 runs to 17 residues. The protocol was immunoSEQ multiplex PCR, while the TCRdb copy is restricted to in-frame clones and leaves out a portion. This sample has 100,000 to 150,000 clones, with more than 75% found just once. The data are from a study of PD-L1 blockade in urothelial cancer. Study context: Researchers found blood samples held a median of 141,255 T cells.

The material sequenced was PBMCs, taken around atezolizumab (anti-PD-L1) treatment. This sequence joins TRBV28 and TRBJ2-5, with 11 positions matching TRBD2. This clonotype was sampled from a middle-aged man with urothelial cancer. The CDR3 DNA reads TGTGCCAGCAGTGGGGGGACTAGCGGACCGATCCAAGAGACCCAGTACTTC. Protein: CASSGGTSGPIQETQYF.